These 13 T cell receptor beta chains share one sample of origin, sequenced in a study of shared clonotypes between healthy human individuals. TCRdb's copy holds only in-frame clones and misses some; the assay was immunoSEQ multiplex PCR. The sample holds hundreds of thousands of clones; 90% to 96% are singletons and the top ten take 0.06%. The sequenced sample was naive CD4+ T cells sorted from blood. Subset specified: CD45RA+ positively selected. Source of these receptors: a woman under 40 in good health.

This clone was found once. The rearrangement links TRBV30 to TRBJ2-7; D remains unclear. This CDR3 is 14 amino acids long. V shed 4 bases and J shed 6 bases, with 19 bases lying between them. From germline, CDR1 is GTSNPN and CDR2 SVGIG (reference sequence). The CDR3 loop is CAWTPVQYEGEQYF. The DNA for the CDR3 is TGTGCCTGGACCCCTGTTCAGTACGAAGGCGAGCAGTACTTC.

J is TRBJ1-1 and V is TRBV19; D is undetermined. The germline gives CDR1 LNHDA, CDR2 SQIVND (reference sequence). V lost 3 bases to trimming and J lost 4 bases, with 12 bases between them. CDR3 length: 14 amino acids. The CDR3 protein is CASSIVGVTTEAFF. CDR3 in DNA: TGTGCCAGTAGTATTGTGGGAGTGACCACTGAAGCTTTCTTT.

The chain's CDR3 is CASSLGSWDSSYNEQFF. DNA of the CDR3: TGTGCCAGCAGCTTAGGTTCATGGGACTCAAGCTACAATGAGCAGTTCTTC. The rearrangement uses TRBV7-9 and TRBJ2-1; perhaps TRBD2 as D (6 bases). The length of the CDR3 is 17 residues. V lost 1 base and J 3 bases, leaving 16 bases between the germline ends. Germline CDR1 and CDR2: SEHNR and FQNEAQ (reference sequence). Full variable domain (rest looked up from reference TRBV7-9 and TRBJ2-1): DTGVSQNPRHKITKRGQNVTFRCDPISEHNRLYWYRQTLGQGPEFLTYFQNEAQLEKSRLLSDRFSAERPKGSFSTLEIQRTEQGDSAMYLCASSLGSWDSSYNEQFFGPGTRLTVL.

This clone was observed once. This rearrangement joins TRBV28 to TRBJ2-5; D perhaps matches TRBD2 (5 bases). Germline V CDR1 and CDR2: MDHEN, SYDVKM. The CDR3 is made up of 15 amino acids. The V gene lost 6 bases and the J gene lost 0 bases, with 14 bases spanning the gap. The CDR3 region is CASRPQRKYQETQYF. CDR3 nucleotides: TGTGCCAGCAGACCCCAGCGGAAGTACCAAGAGACCCAGTACTTC.

The CDR3 here is CASSMERSNQPQHF. CDR3 sequence (DNA): TGTGCCAGTAGTATGGAGCGTAGCAATCAGCCCCAGCATTTT. V and J are TRBV19 and TRBJ1-5; the D is unclear. The V gene lost 3 bases and the J gene lost 0 bases, with 6 bases spanning the gap. CDR3 length: 14 amino acids. Looked up from germline, CDR1 is LNHDA and CDR2 is SQIVND (reference sequence).

The V call is TRBV18, the J call TRBJ1-4; a possible D gene is TRBD1 (6 bases). V lost 3 bases to trimming and J lost 8 bases, with 19 bases between them. The CDR3 is 16 amino acids. The germline V gene encodes CDR1 KGHSH and CDR2 LQKENI. CDR3 amino acids: CASSPPSTGFQEKLFF. CDR3 in DNA: TGTGCCAGCTCACCTCCCTCGACAGGATTTCAGGAAAAACTGTTTTTT.

This sequence joins TRBV28 and TRBJ2-2; D is possibly TRBD1 (5 bases). CDR1 and CDR2 (germline): MDHEN, SYDVKM. The CDR3 totals 17 residues. V was trimmed by 1 base and J by 4 bases, leaving 16 bases between them. DNA for the CDR3: TGTGCCAGCAGTTTATCCGCGGCAGGGCCCAGCACCGGGGAGCTGTTTTTT. Protein: CASSLSAAGPSTGELFF.

CDR3: CASRVGGTGGRNQPQHF. CDR3 nucleotide sequence: TGTGCCAGTAGGGTAGGGGGGACAGGGGGTCGCAATCAGCCCCAGCATTTT. The chain has TRBV19 and TRBJ1-5, with 11 bases lining up with TRBD1. The CDR3 runs 17 residues. With V trimmed by 6 bases and J by 2 bases, 9 bases remained unmatched. Looked up from germline, CDR1 is LNHDA and CDR2 is SQIVND (reference sequence).

The V and J genes are TRBV6-5 and TRBJ1-2; 9 positions match TRBD1. J gave up 2 bases and V 2 bases, and 6 bases lay outside the gene matches. In germline, CDR1 is MNHEY, CDR2 SVGAGI. This CDR3 contains 16 residues. CDR3 nucleotide sequence: TGTGCCAGCAGTTACCGCCGACAGGGGGGGAACTATGGCTACACCTTC. Its translation is CASSYRRQGGNYGYTF.

The chain links TRBV7-9 to TRBJ2-7, with D perhaps matching TRBD1 (6 bases). CDR3 size: 17 residues. V was cut by 2 bases and J by 0 bases, with 17 bases left in between. The germline CDR1 and CDR2 sequences are SEHNR and FQNEAQ (reference sequence). The CDR3 region is CASSLLRNRDTSYEQYF. For the CDR3, the DNA is TGTGCCAGCAGCTTATTGCGGAACCGGGACACCTCCTACGAGCAGTACTTC.

The genes are TRBV15 and TRBJ1-4; D is undetermined. V lost 0 bases, J lost 3 bases, and 11 bases lay in between. Germline V gene lookup returns CDR1 LNHNV and CDR2 YYDKDF (reference sequence). CDR3 size: 16 residues. The CDR3 DNA reads TGTGCCACCAGCAGAGATCGGGGTAGGGCTAATGAAAAACTGTTTTTT. Residues: CATSRDRGRANEKLFF.

The chain recombines TRBV10-3 with TRBJ2-3; 9 positions match TRBD1. Germline CDR1 ENHRY, CDR2 SYGVKD. The V gene end was trimmed by 9 bases and the J gene end by 6 bases; junction bases not matched to a gene: 7. The CDR3 totals 13 residues. The CDR3 DNA follows: TGTGCCATAGGGACAGGGCGTTACGATACGCAGTATTTT. This codes for CAIGTGRYDTQYF.

The sample holds one count of this clone. The rearrangement uses TRBV5-4 and TRBJ2-1, with TRBD2 matching 14 bases. The V segment lost 3 bases and the J segment 6 bases; nucleotides outside the gene matches: 2. Germline values: CDR1 SGHNT, CDR2 YYREEE (reference sequence). The CDR3 is 15 amino acids. This CDR3 reads CASSSGLAGGNEQFF. The CDR3, as DNA: TGTGCCAGCAGCTCCGGACTAGCGGGAGGCAATGAGCAGTTCTTC.